These 8 T cell receptor beta chains share one sample of origin, sequenced in a study of breast tumors, draining lymph nodes, adjacent tissues (dated by TCRdb to between 2015 and 2016). The lymph node samples were taken from the axillary draining lymph nodes of breast cancer patients. Library prep was done by multiplex PCR. The data were produced on an Illumina HiSeq 2000. In TCRdb, the public reads were trimmed at Q25 with fastp and aligned with MiXCR, with productive beta chains retained. Rows are unified per CDR3 protein, each entry keeping the most common DNA and genes. The sample data list 150,000 to 200,000 distinct CDR3 sequences, and roughly 35% of these were observed just once. Jointly, the top ten make up 3.8% of the sample. Sequencing was performed on axillary lymph node tissue. Source of these receptors: a female donor with breast cancer. Some clones in this sample may be carry-over from other donors' samples.

This sequence joins TRBV28 and TRBJ2-7; TRBD2 matches at 13 bases. After removal of 4 bases from V and 1 base from J, the junction contained 7 bases not matched to a gene. Germline CDR1 is MDHEN and CDR2 is SYDVKM. The CDR3 covers 17 residues. The CDR3 here is CASSSPPGLAGSYEQYF. DNA of the CDR3: TGTGCCAGCAGTTCACCACCGGGACTAGCGGGGTCCTACGAGCAGTACTTC. The full variable domain, completed using reference TRBV28 and TRBJ2-7, is DVKVTQSSRYLVKRTGEKVFLECVQDMDHENMFWYRQDPGLGLRLIYFSYDVKMKEKGDIPEGYSVSREKKERFSLILESASTNQTSMYLCASSSPPGLAGSYEQYFGPGTRLTVT.

With respect to this clonotype: Mismatch with germline at one junction end may stem from a read error. V is TRBV20-1 and J is TRBJ1-5; D remains unclear. This CDR3 is 12 amino acids long. CDR1 and CDR2 (germline): DFQATT, SNEGSKA (reference sequence). The CDR3 sequence is CSASLSNQPPHF. DNA of the CDR3: TGCAGTGCTTCCCTTAGCAATCAGCCCCCGCATTTT.

J is TRBJ1-1 and V is TRBV29-1; maybe TRBD1 (6 bases). The CDR3 consists of 13 residues. Trimming took off 7 bases at V and 4 bases at J, with 16 bases between the two ends. Germline loops: CDR1 SQVTM, CDR2 ANQGSEA. The CDR3 is CSANQGLGTEAFF. The CDR3 DNA follows: TGCAGCGCCAATCAGGGGCTGGGCACTGAAGCTTTCTTT.

This clonotype was seen at least ten times. The chain joins TRBV7-2 to TRBJ1-5, with D tentatively TRBD1 (6 bases). Germline V gene data show CDR1 as SGHTA and CDR2 as FQGNSA. The CDR3 spans 16 residues. Trimming pared 5 bases from V and 4 bases from J, leaving 18 bases between. The CDR3 loop is CASSPEGGGRNQPQHF. CDR3 DNA sequence: TGTGCCAGCAGCCCCGAAGGAGGGGGAAGGAATCAGCCCCAGCATTTT.

This clonotype was seen at least ten times. V usage is TRBV5-1 and J usage is TRBJ2-1; D is ambiguous. The CDR3 totals 14 residues. Trimming left V 0 bases short and J 2 bases short, with 6 bases between. Germline V gene sequence: CDR1 SGHRS, CDR2 YFSETQ. CDR3 DNA: TGCGCCAGCAGCTTGGGTCGGACCTACAATGAGCAGTTCTTC. This codes for CASSLGRTYNEQFF.

The rearrangement links TRBV6-2 or TRBV6-3 to TRBJ2-7; D not certain. There are 13 residues in the CDR3. The V gene lost 5 bases and the J gene lost 3 bases, with 11 bases spanning the gap. The germline V gene has CDR1 MNHEY and CDR2 SVGEGT. The CDR3 bases are TGTGCCAGCAGTCCCCCGGGCCACTACGAGCAGTACTTC. Translating it yields CASSPPGHYEQYF.

This clonotype was observed many times. The chain carries TRBV6-4 and TRBJ2-3; TRBD2 matches at 8 bases. CDR1 is MRHNA, CDR2 SNTAGT, per germline. J lost 2 bases, V lost 2 bases, and 6 bases had no gene match. The CDR3 consists of 16 residues. The chain's CDR3 is CASSDGAGAYTDTQYF. The DNA for the CDR3 is TGTGCCAGCAGTGACGGAGCGGGGGCCTACACAGATACGCAGTATTTT.

The table lists this clonotype with many counts. The V gene is TRBV20-1, the J gene TRBJ1-5; 9 bases line up with TRBD1. V was clipped by 3 bases and J by 3 bases; unmatched bases: 6. This CDR3 region has 15 residues. From germline, CDR1 is DFQATT and CDR2 SNEGSKA (reference sequence). CDR3 nucleotide sequence: TGCAGTGCTAGCCCGGGACAGGGAATCAATCAGCCCCAGCATTTT. This encodes CSASPGQGINQPQHF.